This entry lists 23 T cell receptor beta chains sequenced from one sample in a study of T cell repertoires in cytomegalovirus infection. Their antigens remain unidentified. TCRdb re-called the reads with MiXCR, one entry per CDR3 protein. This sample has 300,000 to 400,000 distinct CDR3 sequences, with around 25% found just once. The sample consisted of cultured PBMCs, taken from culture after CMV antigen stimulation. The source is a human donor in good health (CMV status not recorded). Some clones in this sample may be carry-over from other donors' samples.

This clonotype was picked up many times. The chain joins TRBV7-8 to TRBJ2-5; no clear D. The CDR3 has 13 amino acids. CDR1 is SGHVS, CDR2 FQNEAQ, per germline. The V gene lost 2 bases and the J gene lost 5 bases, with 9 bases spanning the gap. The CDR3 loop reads CASSLIVGETQYF. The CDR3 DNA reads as TGTGCCAGCAGCTTAATCGTGGGGGAGACCCAGTACTTC.

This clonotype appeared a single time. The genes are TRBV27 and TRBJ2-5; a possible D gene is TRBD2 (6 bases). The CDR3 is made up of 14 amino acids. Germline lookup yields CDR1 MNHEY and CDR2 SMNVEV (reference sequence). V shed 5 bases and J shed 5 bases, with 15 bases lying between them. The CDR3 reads CASSGRTGRETQYF. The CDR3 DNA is TGTGCCAGCAGTGGTCGGACGGGGAGGGAGACCCAGTACTTC.

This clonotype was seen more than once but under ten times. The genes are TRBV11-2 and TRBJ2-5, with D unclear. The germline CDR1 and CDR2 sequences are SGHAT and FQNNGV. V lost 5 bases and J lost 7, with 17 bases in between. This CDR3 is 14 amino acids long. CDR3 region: CASSAAGPPRTQYF. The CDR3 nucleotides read TGTGCCAGCAGCGCCGCCGGGCCCCCAAGGACCCAGTACTTC. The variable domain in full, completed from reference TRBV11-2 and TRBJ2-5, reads EAGVAQSPRYKIIEKRQSVAFWCNPISGHATLYWYQQILGQGPKLLIQFQNNGVVDDSQLPKDRFSAERLKGVDSTLKIQPAKLEDSAVYLCASSAAGPPRTQYFGPGTRLLVL.

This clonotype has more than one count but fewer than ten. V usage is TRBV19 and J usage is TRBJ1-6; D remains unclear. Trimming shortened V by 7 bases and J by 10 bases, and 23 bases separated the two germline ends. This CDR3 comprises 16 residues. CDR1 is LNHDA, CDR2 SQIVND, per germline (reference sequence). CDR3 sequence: CASISGGGRRGSPLHF. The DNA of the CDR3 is TGTGCCAGTATATCCGGTGGCGGACGGCGAGGGTCACCCCTCCACTTT.

The CDR3 loop is CASRWVLTDTQYF. In nucleotides, the CDR3 is TGTGCCAGCAGATGGGTCCTCACAGATACGCAGTATTTT. The chain employs TRBV5-8 and TRBJ2-3; no reliable D call. The CDR3 loop spans 13 amino acids. Looked up from germline, CDR1 is SGHTS and CDR2 is YDEGEE. Trimming stripped 5 bases from V and 2 bases from J, with 9 bases between.

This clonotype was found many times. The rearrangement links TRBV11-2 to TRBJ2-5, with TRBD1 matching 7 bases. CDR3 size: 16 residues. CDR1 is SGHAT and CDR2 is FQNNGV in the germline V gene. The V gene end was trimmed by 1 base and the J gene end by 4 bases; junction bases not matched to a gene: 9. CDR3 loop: CASSLGHYAGGETQYF. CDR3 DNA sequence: TGTGCCAGCAGCTTAGGACATTATGCAGGGGGAGAGACCCAGTACTTC. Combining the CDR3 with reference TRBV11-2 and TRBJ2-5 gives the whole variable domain EAGVAQSPRYKIIEKRQSVAFWCNPISGHATLYWYQQILGQGPKLLIQFQNNGVVDDSQLPKDRFSAERLKGVDSTLKIQPAKLEDSAVYLCASSLGHYAGGETQYFGPGTRLLVL.

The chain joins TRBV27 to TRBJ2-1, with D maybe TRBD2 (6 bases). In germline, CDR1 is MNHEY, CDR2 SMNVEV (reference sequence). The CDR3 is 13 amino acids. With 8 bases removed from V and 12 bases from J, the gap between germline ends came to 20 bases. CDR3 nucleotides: TGTGCCAGCTCAATCTCATCCGGGGGTCCGCAGTTCTTC. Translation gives CASSISSGGPQFF.

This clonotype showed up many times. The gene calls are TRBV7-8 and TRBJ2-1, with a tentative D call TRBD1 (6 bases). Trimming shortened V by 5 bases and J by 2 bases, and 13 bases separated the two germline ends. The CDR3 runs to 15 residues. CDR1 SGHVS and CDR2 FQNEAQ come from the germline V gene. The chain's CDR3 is CASSQQGSAYNEQFF. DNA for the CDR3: TGTGCCAGCAGCCAACAGGGTAGCGCCTACAATGAGCAGTTCTTC. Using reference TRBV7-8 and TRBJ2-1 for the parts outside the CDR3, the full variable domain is GAGVSQSPRYKVAKRGQDVALRCDPISGHVSLFWYQQALGQGPEFLTYFQNEAQLDKSGLPSDRFFAERPEGSVSTLKIQRTQQEDSAVYLCASSQQGSAYNEQFFGPGTRLTVL.

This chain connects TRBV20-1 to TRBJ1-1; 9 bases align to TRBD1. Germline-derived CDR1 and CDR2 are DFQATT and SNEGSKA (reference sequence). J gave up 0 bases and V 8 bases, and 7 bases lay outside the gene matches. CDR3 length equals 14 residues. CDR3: CSPKGDRVNTEAFF. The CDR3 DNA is TGCAGTCCTAAAGGGGACAGGGTGAACACTGAAGCTTTCTTT.

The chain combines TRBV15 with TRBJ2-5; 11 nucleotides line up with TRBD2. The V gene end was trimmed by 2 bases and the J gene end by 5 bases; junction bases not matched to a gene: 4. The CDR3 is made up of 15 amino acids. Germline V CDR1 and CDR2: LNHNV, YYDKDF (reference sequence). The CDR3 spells CATSRTSGSMETQYF. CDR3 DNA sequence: TGTGCCACCAGCAGAACTAGCGGGAGTATGGAGACCCAGTACTTC.

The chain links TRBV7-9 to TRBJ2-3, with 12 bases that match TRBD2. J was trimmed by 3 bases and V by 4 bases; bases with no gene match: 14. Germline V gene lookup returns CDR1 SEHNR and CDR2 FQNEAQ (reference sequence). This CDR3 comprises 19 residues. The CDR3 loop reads CASSSLAGGVVGKTDTQYF. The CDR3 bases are TGTGCCAGCAGCTCACTAGCGGGAGGAGTAGTAGGGAAAACAGATACGCAGTATTTT.

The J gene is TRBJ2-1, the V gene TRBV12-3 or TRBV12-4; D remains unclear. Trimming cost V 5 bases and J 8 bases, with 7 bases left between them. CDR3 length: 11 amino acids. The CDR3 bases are TGTGCCAGCAGTCCCTCCCATGAGCAGTTCTTC. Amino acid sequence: CASSPSHEQFF.

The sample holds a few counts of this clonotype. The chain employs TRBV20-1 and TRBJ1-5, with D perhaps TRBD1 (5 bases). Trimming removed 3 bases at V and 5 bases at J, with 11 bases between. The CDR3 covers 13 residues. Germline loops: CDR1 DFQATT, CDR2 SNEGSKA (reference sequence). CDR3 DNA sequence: TGCAGTGCTAGGGAACAGGTGGATCAGCCCCAGCATTTT. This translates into CSAREQVDQPQHF.

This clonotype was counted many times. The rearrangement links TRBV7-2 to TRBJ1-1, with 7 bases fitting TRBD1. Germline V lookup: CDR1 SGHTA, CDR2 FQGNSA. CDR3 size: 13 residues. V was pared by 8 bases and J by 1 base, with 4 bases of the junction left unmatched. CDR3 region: CASRGTANTEAFF. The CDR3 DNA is TGTGCCAGCCGTGGGACAGCGAACACTGAAGCTTTCTTT.

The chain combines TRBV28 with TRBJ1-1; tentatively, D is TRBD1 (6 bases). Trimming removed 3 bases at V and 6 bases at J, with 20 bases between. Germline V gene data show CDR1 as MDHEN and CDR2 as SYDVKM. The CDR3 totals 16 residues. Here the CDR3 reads CASSLRVGRGRSEAFF. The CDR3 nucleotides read TGTGCCAGCAGTTTGAGGGTGGGGAGGGGGAGGTCTGAAGCTTTCTTT.

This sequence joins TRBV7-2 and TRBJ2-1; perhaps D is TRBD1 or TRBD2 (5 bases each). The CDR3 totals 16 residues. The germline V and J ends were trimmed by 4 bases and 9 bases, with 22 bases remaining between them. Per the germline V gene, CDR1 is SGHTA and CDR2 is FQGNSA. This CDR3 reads CASSSTGTQYPSEQFF. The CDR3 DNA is TGTGCCAGCAGCTCCACCGGGACCCAATATCCCAGTGAGCAGTTCTTC.

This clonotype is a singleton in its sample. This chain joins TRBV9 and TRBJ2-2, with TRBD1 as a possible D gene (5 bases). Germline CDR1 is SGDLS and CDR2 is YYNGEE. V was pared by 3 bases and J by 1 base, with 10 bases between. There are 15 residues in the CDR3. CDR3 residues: CASSAQDRNTGELFF. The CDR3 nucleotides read TGTGCCAGCAGCGCCCAAGACAGGAACACCGGGGAGCTGTTTTTT.

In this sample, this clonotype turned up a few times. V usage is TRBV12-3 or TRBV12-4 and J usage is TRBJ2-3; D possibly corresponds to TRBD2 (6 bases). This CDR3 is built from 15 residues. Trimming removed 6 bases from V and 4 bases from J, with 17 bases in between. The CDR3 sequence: CASSYRSGGSDTQYF. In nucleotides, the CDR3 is TGTGCCAGCAGCTACCGTTCCGGAGGGTCAGATACGCAGTATTTT.

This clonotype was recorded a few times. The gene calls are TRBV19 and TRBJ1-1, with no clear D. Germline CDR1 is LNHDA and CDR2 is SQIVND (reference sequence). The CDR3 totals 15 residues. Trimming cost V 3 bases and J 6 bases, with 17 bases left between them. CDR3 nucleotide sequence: TGTGCCAGTAGTATGAATAGGGCCGCTAGATCTGAAGCTTTCTTT. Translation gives CASSMNRAARSEAFF.

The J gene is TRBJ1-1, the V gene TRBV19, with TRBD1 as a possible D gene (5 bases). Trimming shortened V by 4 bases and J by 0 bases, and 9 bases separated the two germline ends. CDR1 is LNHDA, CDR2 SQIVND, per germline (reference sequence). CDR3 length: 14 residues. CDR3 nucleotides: TGTGCCAGTAGTACGACAGTCCTGAACACTGAAGCTTTCTTT. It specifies CASSTTVLNTEAFF.

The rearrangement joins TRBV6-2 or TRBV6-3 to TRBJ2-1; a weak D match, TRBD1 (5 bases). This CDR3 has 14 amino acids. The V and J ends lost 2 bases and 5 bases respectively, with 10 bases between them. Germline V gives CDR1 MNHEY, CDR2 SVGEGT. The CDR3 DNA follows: TGTGCCAGCAGTTACCAAGGGGTAAACAATGAGCAGTTCTTC. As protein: CASSYQGVNNEQFF.

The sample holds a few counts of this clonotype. CDR3 DNA: TGTGCCAGCAGTTACTCGCCGAACTATGGCTACACCTTC. As protein: CASSYSPNYGYTF. The chain recombines TRBV6-2 or TRBV6-3 with TRBJ1-2; the D is unclear. The CDR3 covers 13 residues. Trimming took off 0 bases at V and 2 bases at J, with 4 bases between the two ends. Germline V CDR1 and CDR2: MNHEY, SVGEGT.

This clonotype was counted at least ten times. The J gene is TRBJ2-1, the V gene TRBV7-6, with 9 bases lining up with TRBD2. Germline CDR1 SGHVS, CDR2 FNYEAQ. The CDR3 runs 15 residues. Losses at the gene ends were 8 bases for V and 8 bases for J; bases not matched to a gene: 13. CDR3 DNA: TGTGCCAGCGCCGCGGCGGGAGGGCCAGAGTATGAGCAGTTCTTC. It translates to CASAAAGGPEYEQFF.